A selection of T cell receptor beta chains follows, all from one sample in a study of T cell responses to AZD1222 COVID-19 vaccine. Some clones are missing from TCRdb's copy, which holds only in-frame ones; the method was immunoSEQ multiplex PCR. The sample carries about 190,000 clones, 85% to 90% recorded once. The sequencing used peripheral blood, collected on day 0 of MenACWY control vaccination. The source is an adult in good health. Both conserved end residues are part of each CDR3. A D gene is named only where the DNA matches it firmly. Expanded clones are given a class, and other clones once, few, many or no size at all.

NA	TRBV4-1	NA	18	TRBJ2-2	CASSQAAEGGGFNGELFF	TGCGCCAGCAGCCAAGCGGCCGAGGGCGGAGGGTTTAACGGGGAGCTGTTTTTT
NA	TRBV6-5	NA	14	TRBJ2-1	CASSKGIERAEQFF	TGTGCCAGCAGCAAAGGTATTGAGAGGGCTGAGCAGTTCTTC
NA	TRBV7-9	few	14	TRBJ1-4	CASSLRQPDEKLFF	TGTGCCAGCAGCTTACGACAACCCGATGAAAAACTGTTTTTT
TRBD1	TRBV7-3	NA	15	TRBJ1-4	CASSASGQGGEKLFF	TGTGCCAGCAGCGCCTCAGGGCAGGGGGGTGAAAAACTGTTTTTT
NA	TRBV12-3/TRBV12-4	NA	13	TRBJ1-1	CASSIDMNTEAFF	TGTGCCAGCAGCATCGACATGAACACTGAAGCTTTCTTT
TRBD2	TRBV11-3	once	16	TRBJ2-1	CASSKSSGRRDNEQFF	TGTGCCAGCAGCAAATCTAGCGGCCGAAGGGACAATGAGCAGTTCTTC
TRBD2	TRBV11-3	few	17	TRBJ2-1	CASSLGSTSGSYNEQFF	TGTGCCAGCAGCTTAGGGTCCACTAGCGGTTCCTACAATGAGCAGTTCTTC
NA	TRBV19	NA	15	TRBJ1-1	CASRRRGDVGTEAFF	TGTGCCAGTAGGAGGCGGGGGGATGTGGGCACTGAAGCTTTCTTT
NA	TRBV7-2	NA	16	TRBJ2-7	CASRLTSGAPVHEQYF	TGTGCCAGCCGCTTAACATCAGGGGCGCCTGTCCACGAGCAGTACTTC
TRBD1	TRBV3-1/TRBV3-2	NA	15	TRBJ2-7	CASSQLWTGEYEQYF	TGTGCCAGCAGCCAGCTGTGGACAGGGGAGTACGAGCAGTACTTC
NA	TRBV12-3/TRBV12-4	few	13	TRBJ2-5	CASSLASQETQYF	TGTGCCAGCAGTTTAGCCAGCCAAGAGACCCAGTACTTC
TRBD2	TRBV29-1	NA	13	TRBJ2-1	CSAQLAGGSEQFF	TGCAGCGCGCAACTAGCGGGAGGATCTGAGCAGTTCTTC
NA	TRBV19	NA	15	TRBJ1-2	CASSTQGKANYGYTF	TGTGCCAGTAGTACCCAGGGGAAGGCTAACTATGGCTACACCTTC
NA	TRBV2	few	13	TRBJ1-2	CASSPDRQYGYTF	TGTGCCAGCAGTCCCGACAGACAGTATGGCTACACCTTC
TRBD1	TRBV5-4	NA	12	TRBJ2-7	CASSLGQGEQYF	TGTGCCAGCAGCCTGGGACAGGGCGAGCAGTACTTC
NA	TRBV6-4	NA	16	TRBJ2-1	CASSDSRAGIEGEQFF	TGTGCCAGCAGTGACTCAAGGGCGGGGATTGAGGGTGAGCAGTTCTTC
TRBD1	TRBV5-1	NA	14	TRBJ2-1	CASSLGQSYNEQFF	TGCGCCAGCAGCCTGGGACAGTCCTACAATGAGCAGTTCTTC
TRBD2	TRBV27	once	15	TRBJ2-1	CASRPGGEARNEQFF	TGTGCCAGCAGACCCGGGGGGGAAGCCCGAAATGAGCAGTTCTTC
TRBD2	TRBV9	NA	16	TRBJ2-1	CASSVWGTSGNDEQFF	TGTGCCAGCAGCGTCTGGGGGACTAGCGGTAACGATGAGCAGTTCTTC
NA	TRBV24-1	NA	14	TRBJ2-7	CATSARASSYEQYF	TGTGCCACCAGTGCCCGCGCCAGCTCCTACGAGCAGTACTTC
NA	TRBV14	NA	17	TRBJ2-6	CASSQDARFSGANVLTF	TGTGCCAGCAGCCAAGATGCGAGGTTTTCAGGGGCCAACGTCCTGACTTTC
NA	TRBV7-8	NA	14	TRBJ1-1	CASSLARVGTEAFF	TGTGCCAGCAGCTTAGCCAGGGTCGGAACTGAAGCTTTCTTT
NA	TRBV29-1	NA	11	TRBJ1-2	CSVVTSRGYTF	TGCAGCGTTGTAACTTCAAGGGGCTACACCTTC
NA	TRBV3-1/TRBV3-2	NA	18	TRBJ2-1	CASSQTVGTTNQRGEQFF	TGTGCCAGCAGCCAAACCGTCGGGACGACTAACCAACGGGGTGAGCAGTTCTTC
NA	TRBV5-4	once	13	TRBJ1-4	CASSTPDSQKLFF	TGTGCCAGCAGCACACCCGACAGCCAAAAACTGTTTTTT
NA	TRBV7-2	NA	16	TRBJ1-1	CASRTTGTALNTEAFF	TGTGCCAGCAGGACTACCGGGACTGCCCTGAACACTGAAGCTTTCTTT
NA	TRBV23-1	NA	14	TRBJ1-4	CASSQQGPGEKLFF	TGCGCCAGCAGCCAACAGGGTCCCGGTGAAAAACTGTTTTTT